The present TCR beta chain was sequenced within a study of T cell responses to AZD1222 COVID-19 vaccine. Regarding the study as a whole: Clonal diversity was possibly underestimated, and white British individuals and females predominated among donors. It was only five to seven AZD1222 recipients who were seropositive at baseline. Spike-specific TCR breadth and depth went up after people got two AZD1222 doses. Nearly half of spike-specific TCRs reportedly go after variant regions that carry no mutations.

Repertoires were generated with immunoSEQ multiplex PCR, while TCRdb's copy carries only in-frame clones and drops some. The data hold over 150,000 clones, with just over 90% observed a single time. Comments on this clone: No antigen is known for it.

The sample was peripheral blood, taken on day 0 of MenACWY control vaccination. The sequence was obtained from an adult in good health.

The CDR3 loop reads CASSRVLTYGYTF. In DNA, the CDR3 is TGTGCCAGCAGTCGGGTTCTTACCTATGGCTACACCTTC. V is TRBV2 and J is TRBJ1-2; D remains ambiguous. The germline gives CDR1 SNHLY, CDR2 FYNNEI. With 5 bases removed from V and 4 bases from J, the gap between germline ends came to 11 bases. The CDR3 covers 13 residues.